The source of this TCR beta chain is a study of T cells after posttransplantation cyclophosphamide. General study points: TRB overlap between skin or GI tissue T cells and blood was limited. Later post-transplant blood repertoires were often dominated by donor CD8+ memory clones.

Profiled with immunoSEQ multiplex PCR; TCRdb holds only in-frame clones, not every one. In total the sample includes fewer than 35,000 clones, none of them seen once. This related bone marrow graft donor gave peripheral blood on the day of marrow donation. This clone occurred many times. Its antigen remains unidentified. This CDR3 is 16 amino acids long. Trimming cost V 5 bases and J 2 bases; bases outside gene matches: 5. Germline CDR1 is SGHTA and CDR2 is FQGTGA. The rearrangement uses TRBV7-3 and TRBJ2-2; 10 bases are shared with TRBD2. Specimen: PBMCs. The sequence came from a woman in her fifties or sixties in good health, CMV-negative, and a related stem cell transplant donor. The CDR3 sequence is CASSPRTSGNTGELFF. CDR3 DNA sequence: TGTGCCAGCAGCCCCCGGACTAGCGGTAACACCGGGGAGCTGTTTTTT.